This T cell receptor (beta chain) came from a study of beta chain features in type 1 diabetes. Study-level points and caveats: The VDJ junctions of type 1 diabetes patients carried fewer insertions and more deletions. There was a possibility that cDNA sequencing over-represented cells with high TCR expression. Shortening that was moderate but significant affected the TCRB CDR3s of Type 1 diabetes patients in all four CD4+ subsets.

Sequenced material consisted of expressed TCRB transcripts (all of the isolated RNA was reverse transcribed). Using immunoSEQ multiplex PCR, the repertoire was profiled, and TCRdb retains in-frame clones only, with some absent. The data contain 600,000 to 700,000 clones, roughly 12% of them singletons. The CDR3 extends over 14 amino acids. The ends were cut back, 2 bases at V and 4 bases at J, with 12 bases in the middle. From germline, CDR1 is SGHRS and CDR2 YFSETQ. This clone was counted only a few times. Antigen unknown. Sequenced material: naive CD4+ T cells from blood. V and J are TRBV5-1 and TRBJ2-5; a weak D match, TRBD1 (6 bases). The receptor's source is a man aged 30-40 years with type 1 diabetes. The DNA for the CDR3 is TGCGCCAGCAGCTTACCAGGGGCCGGAGAGACCCAGTACTTC. As protein: CASSLPGAGETQYF.